A selection of T cell receptor beta chains follows, all from one sample in a study of identical twins. A single record per CDR3 protein comes from TCRdb applying MiXCR to the 5' RACE reads. The sample lists around 230,000 distinct CDR3 sequences, around a tenth occurring once. The sequenced sample was memory (CD45RO+) T cells sorted from blood. Receptor source: a woman between 18 and 30 years old in good health. Each CDR3 is given with its conserved first and last residue. D genes are given only for firm matches. Not all rows give a size; the values are once, few, many and, for expanded clones, a class.

j_gene	abundance	d_gene	v_gene	CDR3aa	CDR3nt
TRBJ2-6	.	.	TRBV11-2	CASSLGGTDSSGANVLTF	TGTGCCAGCAGCTTAGGTGGGACCGACAGCTCTGGGGCCAACGTCCTGACTTTC
TRBJ2-7	.	.	TRBV20-1	CSAQPATSFYEQYF	TGCAGTGCTCAACCTGCGACATCTTTCTACGAGCAGTACTTC
TRBJ2-5	few	.	TRBV20-1	CSAREIRLQETQYF	TGCAGTGCTAGAGAAATACGCCTACAAGAGACCCAGTACTTC
TRBJ2-3	many	.	TRBV6-5	CASSWGRNTDTQYF	TGTGCCAGCAGTTGGGGGAGGAACACAGATACGCAGTATTTT
TRBJ2-7	.	TRBD2	TRBV20-1	CSAPVAGGLFKYEQYF	TGCAGTGCGCCTGTAGCGGGGGGTCTCTTTAAATACGAGCAGTACTTC
TRBJ2-1	.	.	TRBV12-3/TRBV12-4	CASSSLAAAFDEQFF	TGTGCCAGCAGTTCCCTGGCAGCGGCGTTCGATGAGCAGTTCTTC
TRBJ1-5	.	.	TRBV2	CASSLQGMGNQPQHF	TGTGCCAGCAGTCTTCAGGGGATGGGCAATCAGCCCCAGCATTTT
TRBJ2-7	.	TRBD2	TRBV6-2/TRBV6-3	CASSEEEGGPYEQYF	TGTGCCAGCAGCGAGGAAGAGGGAGGGCCCTACGAGCAGTACTTC
TRBJ2-1	.	TRBD2	TRBV20-1	CSARDSGGPGNEQFF	TGCAGTGCTAGAGATTCGGGGGGGCCTGGAAATGAGCAGTTCTTC
TRBJ1-6	.	.	TRBV30	CAFGGNSPLHF	TGTGCGTTCGGGGGTAATTCACCCCTCCACTTT
TRBJ1-1	many	.	TRBV11-2	CASSPQVGTEAFF	TGTGCCAGCAGCCCGCAAGTGGGAACTGAAGCTTTCTTT
TRBJ2-1	many	.	TRBV5-6	CASSLGSSYNEQFF	TGTGCCAGCAGCTTGGGAAGCTCCTACAATGAGCAGTTCTTC
TRBJ2-1	few	TRBD1	TRBV7-9	CASSSRPGTGPYNEQFF	TGTGCCAGCAGCTCTCGGCCGGGGACAGGTCCCTACAATGAGCAGTTCTTC
TRBJ2-1	many	TRBD2	TRBV2	CASSPLGGGAYNEQFF	TGTGCCAGCAGCCCATTGGGCGGGGGGGCCTACAATGAGCAGTTCTTC
TRBJ2-7	once	TRBD2	TRBV3-1	CASSLGLAGPYEQYF	TGTGCCAGCAGCCTTGGACTAGCGGGACCCTACGAGCAGTACTTC
TRBJ2-2	few	.	TRBV29-1	CSVRPGQNTGELFF	TGCAGCGTCAGACCGGGACAGAACACCGGGGAGCTGTTTTTT
TRBJ2-3	.	.	TRBV2	CASSEIGDTQYF	TGTGCCAGCAGTGAAATCGGGGATACGCAGTATTTT
TRBJ1-5	.	TRBD1	TRBV20-1	CSASRDRNQPQHF	TGCAGTGCTAGTAGGGACAGAAATCAGCCCCAGCATTTT
TRBJ2-5	many	.	TRBV20-1	CSARNTGGTKTQYF	TGCAGTGCTAGAAACACTGGGGGGACGAAGACCCAGTACTTC
TRBJ2-1	many	.	TRBV6-2/TRBV6-3	CASNEFNEQFF	TGTGCCAGCAATGAGTTCAATGAGCAGTTCTTC
TRBJ2-5	few	.	TRBV20-1	CSALDTQETQYF	TGCAGTGCCCTCGACACCCAAGAGACCCAGTACTTC
TRBJ2-5	.	TRBD1	TRBV5-5	CASSSRTGQETQYF	TGTGCCAGCAGCTCTCGGACAGGGCAAGAGACCCAGTACTTC
TRBJ2-3	many	.	TRBV10-3	CATTNTDTQYF	TGTGCCACAACTAACACAGATACGCAGTATTTT
TRBJ2-1	many	TRBD1	TRBV5-1	CASSPFTGDNEQFF	TGCGCCAGCAGCCCATTCACAGGGGACAATGAGCAGTTCTTC
TRBJ2-1	few	.	TRBV5-1	CASRLGPNNEQFF	TGCGCCAGCAGACTCGGACCTAACAATGAGCAGTTCTTC
TRBJ2-3	.	.	TRBV4-3	CASSQRWTVTDTQYF	TGCGCCAGCAGCCAGAGGTGGACAGTCACAGATACGCAGTATTTT
TRBJ2-7	many	.	TRBV12-3/TRBV12-4	CASSLTYEQYF	TGTGCCAGCAGTTTAACCTACGAGCAGTACTTC
TRBJ2-7	few	.	TRBV9	CASSVVPGSYEQYF	TGTGCCAGCAGCGTAGTTCCCGGCAGCTACGAGCAGTACTTC
TRBJ2-1	few	.	TRBV6-1	CASSLWAGSEQFF	TGTGCCAGCAGCCTTTGGGCGGGAAGTGAGCAGTTCTTC